This T cell receptor beta chain was recorded in a study of T cell responses to AZD1222 COVID-19 vaccine. Regarding the study as a whole: The breadth and depth of Spike-specific TCRs increased once two AZD1222 doses had been given. Regions 160-218 and 743-854 dominated among vaccine-associated CD4 TCRs spanning spike.

Remarks on this clone: Its matching antigen is unknown.

The data were produced by immunoSEQ multiplex PCR, yet TCRdb's version contains in-frame clones alone and is incomplete. The sample holds some 100,000 clones, roughly 87% seen once. This TCR came from an adult in good health. This specimen consisted of peripheral blood, obtained on day 0 of AZD1222 vaccination.

This chain's CDR3 is CASSLSQGQTTEAFF. The CDR3 DNA reads TGTGCCAGCAGCTTATCACAGGGGCAGACCACTGAAGCTTTCTTT. The gene calls are TRBV11-1 and TRBJ1-1; TRBD1 matches 7 bases. Losses at the gene ends were 2 bases for V and 4 bases for J; bases not matched to a gene: 7. This CDR3 has 15 residues. Germline-derived CDR1 and CDR2 are SGHAT and FQDESV (reference sequence).